This TCR beta chain was observed in a study of blood T cell repertoires in COVID-19. Study-level background: Samples of COVID-19 (acute and convalescent) were obtained from the United States, Italy and Spain. T cells, B-cell-depleted T cells, or PBMCs provided the cDNA or gDNA that served as material.

Looked up from germline, CDR1 is MNHEY and CDR2 is SVGAGI. This CDR3 contains 15 residues. V was pared by 8 bases and J by 5 bases, with 10 bases of the junction left unmatched. In the source study's methods: Reference gene primer amplification in the assay estimated nucleated cell counts. Generated by immunoSEQ multiplex PCR, the TCRdb table keeps only in-frame clones and is missing some. The D gene and trimming were derived from the DNA, and the V and J assignments and clone size from that table. The table includes 200,000 to 250,000 clones, around 90% detected once. The source is a man aged 55-75 years with acute or convalescent COVID-19. The chain joins TRBV6-5 to TRBJ2-3, with 10 bases aligning to TRBD2. The sequencing input was peripheral blood. The DNA of the CDR3 is TGTGCCAGCGTTAGTCTAGCGGGGGCGGGAGATACGCAGTATTTT. This translates into CASVSLAGAGDTQYF.